This T cell receptor beta chain stems from a study of blood T cell repertoires in COVID-19. As for the study in general: Sources were T cells, B-cell-depleted T cells, or PBMCs; the material itself was cDNA or gDNA.

As handled by the study authors: Reference gene primer amplification in the assay estimated nucleated cell counts. Data came from immunoSEQ multiplex PCR; TCRdb stores just in-frame clones and leaves some out. The V and J calls and clone size are taken from that table; D and trimming were inferred from the DNA. The sample holds about 240,000 clones, approximately 88% seen once. The clonotype was recovered from a woman aged 25 to 39 with acute COVID-19. Sequenced: PBMCs or T cells enriched from blood (not recorded which).

For the CDR3, the DNA is TGCGCCAGCAGTGTCATGCAGGGGTCTAACGATGAAGCTTTCTTT. Encoded protein: CASSVMQGSNDEAFF. The rearrangement uses TRBV10-2 and TRBJ1-1, with D perhaps TRBD1 (6 bases). The V end was cut by 4 bases, the J end by 7 bases, with 19 bases between. The CDR3 is 15 residues long. Germline-derived CDR1 and CDR2 are WSHSY and SAAADI.